This T cell receptor (beta chain) originates from a study of molecular identifiers for immune sequencing clone quantification. In TCRdb, the PCR reads were re-called with MiXCR into one record per CDR3 protein. The sample records about 640,000 distinct CDR3 sequences, 20% being singletons. This CDR3 has 16 residues. V dropped 4 bases and J dropped 3 bases, with 18 bases sitting between them. Germline CDR1 reads LGHNA; CDR2 reads YNFKEQ. About this clonotype: A read error may be the cause here, since a much bigger clone is one base away.

The sample was naive CD8+ T cells from blood, with Jurkat cell RNA spiked in. Regarding subset: FACS-sorted CD8+CD4-CCR7+CD45RA+ naive T cells. V usage is TRBV4-2 and J usage is TRBJ1-1; D is unresolved. The receptor's source is a human donor in good health. Some libraries in this study had Jurkat cell RNA spiked in. This CDR3 is CASSREMTSSYTEAFF. Here the CDR3 DNA reads TGTGCCAGCAGCCGAGAGATGACATCCTCCTACACTGAAGCTTTCTTT.